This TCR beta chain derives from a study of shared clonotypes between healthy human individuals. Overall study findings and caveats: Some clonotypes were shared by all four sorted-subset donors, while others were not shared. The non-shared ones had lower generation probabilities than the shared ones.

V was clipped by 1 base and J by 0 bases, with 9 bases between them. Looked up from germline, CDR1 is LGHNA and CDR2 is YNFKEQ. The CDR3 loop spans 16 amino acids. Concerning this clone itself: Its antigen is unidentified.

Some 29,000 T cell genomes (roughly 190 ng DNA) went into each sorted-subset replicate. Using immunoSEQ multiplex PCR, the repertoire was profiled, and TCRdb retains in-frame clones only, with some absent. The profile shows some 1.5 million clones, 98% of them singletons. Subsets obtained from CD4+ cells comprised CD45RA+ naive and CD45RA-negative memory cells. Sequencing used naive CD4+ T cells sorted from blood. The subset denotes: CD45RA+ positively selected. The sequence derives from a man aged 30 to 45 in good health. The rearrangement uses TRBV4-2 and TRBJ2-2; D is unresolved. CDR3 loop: CASSQVLSPNTGELFF. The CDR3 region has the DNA TGTGCCAGCAGCCAAGTACTCAGCCCGAACACCGGGGAGCTGTTTTTT.